Listed here are 16 T cell receptor beta chains from one sample, sequenced in a study of PD-1 blockade in classical Hodgkin lymphoma (dated by TCRdb to 2020 to 2021). Libraries came from the immunoSEQ multiplex PCR assay. The table comes from immuneACCESS by way of TCRdb, which keeps in-frame sequences with V and J called. Part of the clones is missing from these tables; in studies checked, under half for an unresolved V gene and the rest for unknown reasons. The table for this sample lists some 32,000 clones; 65% to 90% of them were counted only once. Together, the top ten hold around 30% of the sample. The sample's time point label is to be understood as: cycle 1 day 1 (C1D1), immediately before nivolumab initiation. Every trial patient had relapsed following autologous stem cell transplantation, and prior brentuximab vedotin exposure was what differed among cohorts A, B and C. This specimen was peripheral blood mononuclear cells (PBMCs), taken at baseline. Every receptor here comes from a human donor with classical Hodgkin lymphoma.

This clone was counted between two and nine times. The V gene is TRBV11-3, the J gene TRBJ2-5, with 8 bases lining up with TRBD1. Germline V gene lookup returns CDR1 SGHNT and CDR2 YENEEA. Trimming cost V 5 bases and J 6 bases; bases outside gene matches: 14. This CDR3 region has 16 residues. The CDR3 sequence is CASSPRRQGLMKTQYF. CDR3 DNA sequence: TGTGCCAGCAGCCCGAGAAGACAGGGGCTTATGAAGACCCAGTACTTC.

The rearrangement uses TRBV7-3 and TRBJ2-7; 11 bases map to TRBD2. The CDR3 has 15 amino acids. CDR1 and CDR2 from the germline V gene are SGHTA and FQGTGA. The ends lost 5 bases at V and 3 bases at J; junction bases unmatched: 6. CDR3 protein: CASSPTSGGIYEQYF. The CDR3 nucleotides read TGTGCCAGCAGCCCTACTAGCGGGGGAATCTACGAGCAGTACTTC.

The rearrangement joins TRBV13 to TRBJ2-3; D may correspond to TRBD1 or TRBD2 (6 bases each). Germline lookup yields CDR1 PRHDT and CDR2 FYEKMQ (reference sequence). With 2 bases removed from V and 3 bases from J, the gap between germline ends came to 15 bases. CDR3 length: 16 amino acids. The CDR3 sequence: CASSLRRVQGTDTQYF. The CDR3 bases are TGTGCCAGCAGCTTACGGAGGGTACAGGGAACAGATACGCAGTATTTT.

The rearrangement uses TRBV4-2 and TRBJ2-2; 9 nucleotides match TRBD1. V trimming: 0 bases; J trimming: 2 bases; junction bases outside the gene matches: 4. The CDR3 is 17 amino acids. CDR1 LGHNA and CDR2 YNFKEQ come from the germline V gene. CDR3 residues: CASSQDRTGVNTGELFF. The CDR3 nucleotides are TGTGCCAGCAGCCAAGACCGGACAGGGGTAAACACCGGGGAGCTGTTTTTT.

This sequence joins TRBV10-3 and TRBJ1-1; TRBD1 is a possible D gene (6 bases). Germline V gene sequence: CDR1 ENHRY, CDR2 SYGVKD. This CDR3 has 13 residues. V was clipped by 7 bases and J by 4 bases, with 13 bases between them. CDR3 DNA sequence: TGTGCCATCAATTCAGGGGAAGGCACTGAAGCTTTCTTT. It is translated as CAINSGEGTEAFF.

The CDR3 nucleotides read TGTGCCAGTAGTACCCTCCGGACAGGGTCCTACAATGAGCAGTTCTTC. Translated: CASSTLRTGSYNEQFF. This sequence joins TRBV19 and TRBJ2-1, with 8 bases aligning to TRBD1. V lost 4 bases to trimming and J lost 1 base; unmatched junction nucleotides: 6. The CDR3 extends over 16 amino acids. The germline V gene has CDR1 LNHDA and CDR2 SQIVND (reference sequence).

This sequence joins TRBV7-9 and TRBJ2-1, with D possibly being TRBD2 (6 bases). The CDR3 is 17 residues long. Trimming cost V 4 bases and J 4 bases, with 20 bases left between them. Germline values: CDR1 SEHNR, CDR2 FQNEAQ (reference sequence). CDR3 bases: TGTGCCAGCAGCTCCCTCACCGGGACGGGAGTATACAATGAGCAGTTCTTC. Translating gives CASSSLTGTGVYNEQFF.

The chain joins TRBV13 to TRBJ2-2, with 10 bases matching TRBD1. The germline gives CDR1 PRHDT, CDR2 FYEKMQ (reference sequence). The CDR3 extends over 19 amino acids. The junction had 11 bases not matched to a gene; V was cut back by 4 bases and J by 0 bases. The CDR3 region is CASSSPGQGSMANTGELFF. CDR3 DNA sequence: TGTGCCAGCAGCTCCCCGGGACAGGGGAGTATGGCGAACACCGGGGAGCTGTTTTTT.

This sequence joins TRBV10-3 and TRBJ1-6, with a tentative D call TRBD1 (6 bases). Deletions cut 6 bases from V and 7 bases from J, with 16 bases between. CDR3 length: 15 residues. Germline V gene data show CDR1 as ENHRY and CDR2 as SYGVKD. The CDR3 protein is CAISPWGARNSPLHF. The CDR3 DNA reads as TGTGCCATCAGCCCTTGGGGGGCGAGGAATTCACCCCTCCACTTT.

J is TRBJ1-1 and V is TRBV5-1; TRBD1 matches 8 bases. This CDR3 spans 13 amino acids. The V segment lost 4 bases and the J segment 7 bases; nucleotides outside the gene matches: 6. Looked up from germline, CDR1 is SGHRS and CDR2 is YFSETQ. CDR3: CASSLGGTGEAFF. The CDR3 DNA reads as TGCGCCAGCAGCCTTGGAGGGACAGGTGAAGCTTTCTTT.

The chain carries TRBV10-3 and TRBJ1-2; D remains unclear. The CDR3 is 12 residues long. Trimming shortened V by 0 bases and J by 6 bases, and 5 bases separated the two germline ends. Germline V gene sequence: CDR1 ENHRY, CDR2 SYGVKD. The CDR3 here is CAISESRDGYTF. CDR3 sequence (DNA): TGTGCCATCAGTGAGTCCCGCGATGGCTACACCTTC.

The CDR3 region has the DNA TGTGCCAGCAGCCATCTCCCGTTGAGTAGCGGGGGGTTGACAGATACGCAGTATTTT. As protein: CASSHLPLSSGGLTDTQYF. The chain is built from TRBV4-2 and TRBJ2-3; 10 bases fit TRBD2. Germline CDR1 reads LGHNA; CDR2 reads YNFKEQ. The V and J ends lost 3 bases and 3 bases, in that order; junction bases with no gene match: 15. The CDR3 covers 19 residues.

V and J are TRBV7-2 and TRBJ1-6, with 8 positions matching TRBD1. Germline assignment: CDR1 SGHTA and CDR2 FQGNSA. With 5 bases clipped from V and 7 bases from J, the junction kept 19 bases outside the gene matches. This CDR3 comprises 19 residues. CDR3 bases: TGTGCCAGCAGCCGACGAGGGTCGGCAGGGGGCGCGGAGAATTCACCCCTCCACTTT. Its translation is CASSRRGSAGGAENSPLHF.

This clone has only a few counts. V usage is TRBV5-8 and J usage is TRBJ1-2; TRBD1 is a possible D gene (5 bases). Germline V gene sequence: CDR1 SGHTS, CDR2 YDEGEE. CDR3 length: 16 amino acids. The ends were cut back, 0 bases at V and 3 bases at J, with 15 bases in the middle. CDR3 region: CASSLVGNTGDYGYTF. CDR3 bases: TGTGCCAGCAGCTTGGTTGGCAACACGGGGGACTATGGCTACACCTTC.

The chain couples TRBV5-6 to TRBJ1-2; no reliable D call. CDR3 length: 14 residues. Germline CDR1 SGHDT, CDR2 YYEEEE. Trimming took off 1 base at V and 4 bases at J, with 11 bases between the two ends. Here the CDR3 DNA reads TGTGCCAGCAGCTTGTGGGGTGGTGGCTATGGCTACACCTTC. Encoded protein: CASSLWGGGYGYTF.

The gene calls are TRBV29-1 and TRBJ2-3; 8 bases match TRBD1. The germline gives CDR1 SQVTM, CDR2 ANQGSEA. The CDR3 has 15 residues. After removal of 7 bases from V and 0 bases from J, the junction contained 9 bases not matched to a gene. CDR3 nucleotides: TGCAGCGCCATACAGGACAGGGCTAGCACAGATACGCAGTATTTT. Its translation: CSAIQDRASTDTQYF.